The next 2 T cell receptor beta chains were all read from a single sample in a study of blood T cell repertoires in COVID-19. TCRdb's copy holds only in-frame clones and misses some; the assay was immunoSEQ multiplex PCR. Among just over 350,000 clones, approximately 86% were seen once, and the ten largest hold just over 7%. Source material: peripheral blood. The receptors shown here come from a woman in her sixties with COVID-19, enrolled during active disease.

V usage is TRBV5-1 and J usage is TRBJ1-4; D is unclear. Germline CDR1 SGHRS, CDR2 YFSETQ. V was trimmed by 4 bases and J by 0 bases, leaving 7 bases between them. The CDR3 is 14 amino acids. The DNA of the CDR3 is TGCGCCAGCAGCCAGGCATCAACTAATGAAAAACTGTTTTTT. Translation: CASSQASTNEKLFF.

This sequence joins TRBV7-2 and TRBJ1-2; 8 bases line up with TRBD1. The CDR3 is 14 amino acids. Germline V gives CDR1 SGHTA, CDR2 FQGNSA. With 5 bases clipped from V and 0 bases from J, the junction kept 2 bases outside the gene matches. The CDR3 is CASSKTGANYGYTF. In nucleotides, the CDR3 is TGTGCCAGCAGCAAGACAGGGGCTAACTATGGCTACACCTTC. Variable domain in full (rest from reference TRBV7-2 and TRBJ1-2): GAGVSQSPSNKVTEKGKDVELRCDPISGHTALYWYRQSLGQGLEFLIYFQGNSAPDKSGLPSDRFSAERTGGSVSTLTIQRTQQEDSAVYLCASSKTGANYGYTFGSGTRLTVV.